This record covers a single T cell receptor (beta chain). Trimming shortened V by 5 bases and J by 8 bases, and 15 bases separated the two germline ends. The CDR3 has 12 residues. Germline assignment: CDR1 GTSNPN and CDR2 SVGIG (reference sequence). The data stem from a study of blood T cell repertoires in COVID-19. In the study overall: T cells, B-cell-depleted T cells, or PBMCs provided the cDNA or gDNA that served as material.

The protocol was immunoSEQ multiplex PCR, while the TCRdb copy is restricted to in-frame clones and leaves out a portion. The data contain around 400,000 clones, roughly 87% of them seen just once; the ten biggest clones take up 5% to 6%. Enrollees, roughly 18 to 89 years old, lived in about two dozen US areas. This receptor was identified in a woman between 50 and 59 years old who had recovered from COVID-19. The J gene is TRBJ1-2, the V gene TRBV30; D is perhaps TRBD1 (5 bases). The specimen sequenced was PBMCs or T cells enriched from blood (not recorded which). Here the CDR3 DNA reads TGTGCCTGGTCAGGGTCTTTAGGCGGCTACACCTTC. Residues: CAWSGSLGGYTF.